Shown below are 18 T cell receptor beta chains from a single sample sequenced in a study of T cells expressing NK-cell markers. TCRdb reprocessed the 5' RACE reads and stores each CDR3 protein as one record, lacking DNA. Across some 440,000 distinct CDR3 sequences, the top ten clones capture over 1.1% of the sample. Sequenced material: blood T cells: a sorted CD56 or NKG2C T cell subset, CD4+ or CD8+ T cells, or bulk PBMC T cells (not recorded which). These receptors were obtained from a woman aged 45 to 65 in good health.

The chain employs TRBV6-5 and TRBJ2-7; as DNA is missing, the TRBD2 call by TCRdb cannot be tested. Germline V lookup: CDR1 MNHEY, CDR2 SVGAGI. This CDR3 is 14 amino acids long. CDR3 residues: CASGPGLAADEQYF.

The chain couples TRBV9 to TRBJ2-3. Germline CDR1 SGDLS, CDR2 YYNGEE. The CDR3 totals 14 residues. The CDR3: CASSSPLYTDTQYF.

The chain carries TRBV3-1 and TRBJ2-1; absent DNA, TCRdb's TRBD1 call cannot be checked. Germline loops: CDR1 LGHDT, CDR2 YNNKEL (reference sequence). The CDR3 is 14 residues long. CDR3 amino acids: CASSQRQGRNEQFF.

The gene calls are TRBV5-1 and TRBJ2-7. The germline V gene has CDR1 SGHRS and CDR2 YFSETQ. The length of the CDR3 is 14 residues. CDR3 sequence: CASSPPGVYHEQYF. Full variable domain (outside the CDR3, taken from reference TRBV5-1 and TRBJ2-7): KAGVTQTPRYLIKTRGQQVTLSCSPISGHRSVSWYQQTPGQGLQFLFEYFSETQRNKGNFPGRFSGRQFSNSRSEMNVSTLELGDSALYLCASSPPGVYHEQYFGPGTRLTVT.

CDR3 region: CASGDRGSSGANVLTF. The rearrangement joins TRBV19 to TRBJ2-6; the TCRdb D gene call, TRBD1, has no DNA to confirm it. The CDR3 loop spans 16 amino acids. Germline V gives CDR1 LNHDA, CDR2 SQIVND (reference sequence).

The rearrangement joins TRBV10-2 to TRBJ2-2; lacking DNA, the TRBD2 call made by TCRdb goes unchecked. The CDR3 loop spans 16 amino acids. Per germline, CDR1 WSHSY and CDR2 SAAADI. CDR3 amino acids: CASSEVRASGTRELFF.

This chain connects TRBV29-1 to TRBJ1-1; TCRdb lists TRBD1, though no DNA is available to test this call. Germline-derived CDR1 and CDR2 are SQVTM and ANQGSEA. CDR3 length: 13 amino acids. This CDR3 reads CSAQKTWDTEAFF.

The J gene is TRBJ2-1, the V gene TRBV12-3 or TRBV12-4. The CDR3 contains 15 residues. This CDR3 is CASTLAGAPNNEQFF.

The chain combines TRBV11-3 with TRBJ2-2; the TCRdb D gene call, TRBD2, has no DNA to confirm it. CDR3 length equals 13 residues. Germline loops: CDR1 SGHNT, CDR2 YENEEA. CDR3 protein: CASTGSPPGELFF.

The chain has TRBV30 and TRBJ1-6. In germline, CDR1 is GTSNPN, CDR2 SVGIG (reference sequence). The CDR3 runs 14 residues. CDR3: CAWMGGEVNSPLHF.

The chain carries TRBV19 and TRBJ2-3; TCRdb lists TRBD2, though no DNA is available to test this call. Germline values: CDR1 LNHDA, CDR2 SQIVND (reference sequence). The CDR3 loop spans 17 amino acids. This chain's CDR3 is CASSISHAGRSTDTQYF.

J is TRBJ1-1 and V is TRBV9. This CDR3 is built from 14 residues. Germline CDR1 is SGDLS and CDR2 is YYNGEE. The CDR3 is CASSVNTKGPEAFF.

This chain connects TRBV6-1 to TRBJ2-3; TCRdb designates TRBD2, a call that cannot be tested without DNA. Germline V gives CDR1 MNHNS, CDR2 SASEGT. This CDR3 is built from 16 residues. The CDR3 region is CASRGLAGGPPDTQYF.

The chain combines TRBV7-9 with TRBJ2-1; TCRdb lists TRBD1, though no DNA is available to test this call. In germline, CDR1 is SEHNR, CDR2 FQNEAQ (reference sequence). CDR3 length: 15 amino acids. CDR3 residues: CASRSRDLHNNEQFF.

This chain joins TRBV20-1 and TRBJ1-5; TCRdb designates TRBD1, a call that cannot be tested without DNA. This CDR3 region has 13 residues. The V gene's germline CDR1 is DFQATT and CDR2 SNEGSKA (reference sequence). CDR3 residues: CSAKGGGNQPQHF.

The V gene is TRBV3-1, the J gene TRBJ2-3; TCRdb's D call of TRBD1 is untestable without DNA. Looked up from germline, CDR1 is LGHDT and CDR2 is YNNKEL (reference sequence). The CDR3 has 16 residues. The CDR3: CASSSGQPPHTDTQYF.

This sequence joins TRBV5-1 and TRBJ2-3; absent DNA, TCRdb's TRBD1 call cannot be checked. The CDR3 has 13 residues. In germline, CDR1 is SGHRS, CDR2 YFSETQ. CDR3 in amino acids: CASRGDPTDTQYF. The full variable domain, in which reference TRBV5-1 and TRBJ2-3 provide the parts outside the CDR3, is KAGVTQTPRYLIKTRGQQVTLSCSPISGHRSVSWYQQTPGQGLQFLFEYFSETQRNKGNFPGRFSGRQFSNSRSEMNVSTLELGDSALYLCASRGDPTDTQYFGPGTRLTVL.

This sequence joins TRBV11-2 and TRBJ1-2. CDR3 length: 12 amino acids. Germline V lookup: CDR1 SGHAT, CDR2 FQNNGV. This CDR3 reads CASSRRVYGYTF.